Reported below is one TCR beta chain. This entry belongs to a study of metastatic and nonmetastatic thyroid tumors. MiXCR reprocessed the PCR reads for TCRdb. The sample holds some 12,000 clones; about 31% are singletons and the top ten take 12%. There were no patients who had received any treatment before thyroid surgery. Sequencing was carried out using tumor tissue. The TCR was taken from a female donor with papillary thyroid cancer or a benign thyroid nodule (not recorded which). Some clones in this sample may be carry-over from other donors' samples.

The CDR3 is CASSLGVTSYNEQFF. CDR3 coding DNA: TGCGCCAGCAGCTTGGGGGTGACCTCCTACAATGAGCAGTTCTTC. This rearrangement joins TRBV5-1 to TRBJ2-1, with no clear D. Trimming shortened V by 0 bases and J by 0 bases, and 7 bases separated the two germline ends. The germline CDR1 and CDR2 sequences are SGHRS and YFSETQ. The CDR3 contains 15 residues.